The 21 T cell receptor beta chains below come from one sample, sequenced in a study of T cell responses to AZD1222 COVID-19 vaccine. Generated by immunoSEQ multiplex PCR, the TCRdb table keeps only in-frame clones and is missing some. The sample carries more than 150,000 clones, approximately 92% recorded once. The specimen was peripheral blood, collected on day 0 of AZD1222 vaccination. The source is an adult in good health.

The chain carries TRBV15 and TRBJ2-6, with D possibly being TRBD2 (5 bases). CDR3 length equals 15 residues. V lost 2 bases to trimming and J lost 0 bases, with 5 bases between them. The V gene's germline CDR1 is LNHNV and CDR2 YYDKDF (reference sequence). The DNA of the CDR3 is TGTGCCACCAGCAGACGGGGCTCTGGGGCCAACGTCCTGACTTTC. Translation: CATSRRGSGANVLTF.

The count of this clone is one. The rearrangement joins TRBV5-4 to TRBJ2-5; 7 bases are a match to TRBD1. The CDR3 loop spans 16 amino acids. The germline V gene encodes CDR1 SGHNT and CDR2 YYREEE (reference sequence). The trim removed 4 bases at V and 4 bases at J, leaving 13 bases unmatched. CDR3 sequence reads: CASSGQRQGEGETQYF. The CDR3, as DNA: TGTGCCAGCAGCGGACAAAGACAGGGAGAGGGAGAGACCCAGTACTTC.

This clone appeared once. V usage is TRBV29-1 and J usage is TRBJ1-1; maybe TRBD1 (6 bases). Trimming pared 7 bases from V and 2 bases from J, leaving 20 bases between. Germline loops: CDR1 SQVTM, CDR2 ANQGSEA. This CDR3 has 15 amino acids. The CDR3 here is CSARRGTDGNTEAFF. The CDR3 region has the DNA TGCAGCGCGCGTAGGGGGACGGACGGAAACACTGAAGCTTTCTTT. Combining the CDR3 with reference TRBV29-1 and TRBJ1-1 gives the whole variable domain SAVISQKPSRDICQRGTSLTIQCQVDSQVTMMFWYRQQPGQSLTLIATANQGSEATYESGFVIDKFPISRPNLTFSTLTVSNMSPEDSSIYLCSARRGTDGNTEAFFGQGTRLTVV.

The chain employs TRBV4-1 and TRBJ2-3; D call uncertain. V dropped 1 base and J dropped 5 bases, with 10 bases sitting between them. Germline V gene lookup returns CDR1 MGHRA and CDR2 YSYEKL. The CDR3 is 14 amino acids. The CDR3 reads CASSQGPVRDTQYF. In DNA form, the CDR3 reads TGCGCCAGCAGCCAAGGTCCGGTAAGAGATACGCAGTATTTT.

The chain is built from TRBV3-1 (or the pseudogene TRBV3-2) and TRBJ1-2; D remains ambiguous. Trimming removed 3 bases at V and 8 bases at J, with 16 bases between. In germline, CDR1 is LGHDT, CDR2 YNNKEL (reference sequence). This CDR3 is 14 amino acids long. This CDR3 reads CASSHPGPTRGYTF. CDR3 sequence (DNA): TGTGCCAGCAGCCACCCCGGGCCAACTAGGGGCTACACCTTC.

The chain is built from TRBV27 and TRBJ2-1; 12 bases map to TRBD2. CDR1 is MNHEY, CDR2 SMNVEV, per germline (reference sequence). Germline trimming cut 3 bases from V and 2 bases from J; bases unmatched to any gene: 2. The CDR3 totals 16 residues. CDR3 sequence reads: CASSFGLAGTYNEQFF. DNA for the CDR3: TGTGCCAGCAGTTTCGGACTAGCGGGGACCTACAATGAGCAGTTCTTC.

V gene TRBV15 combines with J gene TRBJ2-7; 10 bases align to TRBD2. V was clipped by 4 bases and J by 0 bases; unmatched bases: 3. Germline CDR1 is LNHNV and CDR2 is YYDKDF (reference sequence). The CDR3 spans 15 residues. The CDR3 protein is CATSTLAGGSYEQYF. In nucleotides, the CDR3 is TGTGCCACCAGCACTTTAGCGGGAGGCTCCTACGAGCAGTACTTC.

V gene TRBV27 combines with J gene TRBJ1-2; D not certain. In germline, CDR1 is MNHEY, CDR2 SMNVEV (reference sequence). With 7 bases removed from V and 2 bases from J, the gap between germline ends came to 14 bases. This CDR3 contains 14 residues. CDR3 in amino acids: CASTPRGGNYGYTF. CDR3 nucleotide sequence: TGTGCCAGCACCCCTCGAGGAGGGAACTATGGCTACACCTTC.

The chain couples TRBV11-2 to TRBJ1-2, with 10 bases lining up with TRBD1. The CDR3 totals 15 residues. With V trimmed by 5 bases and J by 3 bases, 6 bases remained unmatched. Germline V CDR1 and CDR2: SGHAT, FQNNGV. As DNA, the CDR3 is TGTGCCAGCAGCCCACGGACAGGGGGTTACTATGGCTACACCTTC. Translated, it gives CASSPRTGGYYGYTF.

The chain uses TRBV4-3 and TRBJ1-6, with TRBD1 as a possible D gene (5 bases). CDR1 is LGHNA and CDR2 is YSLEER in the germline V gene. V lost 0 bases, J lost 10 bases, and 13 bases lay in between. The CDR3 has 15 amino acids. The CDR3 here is CASSQDRQGESPLHF. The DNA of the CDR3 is TGCGCCAGCAGCCAAGATAGGCAGGGAGAATCACCCCTCCACTTT.

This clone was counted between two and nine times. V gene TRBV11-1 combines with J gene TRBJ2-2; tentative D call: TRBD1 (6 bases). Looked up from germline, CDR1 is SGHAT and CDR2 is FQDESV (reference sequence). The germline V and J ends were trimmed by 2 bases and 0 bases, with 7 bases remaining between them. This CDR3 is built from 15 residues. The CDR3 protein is CASSLRQANTGELFF. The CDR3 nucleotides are TGTGCCAGCAGCTTACGACAGGCGAACACCGGGGAGCTGTTTTTT.

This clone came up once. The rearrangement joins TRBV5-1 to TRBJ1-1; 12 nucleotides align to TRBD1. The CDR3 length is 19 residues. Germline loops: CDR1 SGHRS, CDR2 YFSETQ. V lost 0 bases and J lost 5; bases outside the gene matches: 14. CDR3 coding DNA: TGCGCCAGCAGCTTGGGTCTTTCCGGGACAGGGGGCTTTGTGACTGAAGCTTTCTTT. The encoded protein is CASSLGLSGTGGFVTEAFF.

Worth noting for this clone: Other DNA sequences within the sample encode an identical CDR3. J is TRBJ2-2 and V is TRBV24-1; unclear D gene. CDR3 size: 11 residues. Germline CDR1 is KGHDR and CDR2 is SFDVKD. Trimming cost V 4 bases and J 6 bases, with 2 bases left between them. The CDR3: CATSEAGELFF. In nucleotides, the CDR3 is TGTGCCACCAGTGAAGCCGGGGAGCTGTTTTTT.

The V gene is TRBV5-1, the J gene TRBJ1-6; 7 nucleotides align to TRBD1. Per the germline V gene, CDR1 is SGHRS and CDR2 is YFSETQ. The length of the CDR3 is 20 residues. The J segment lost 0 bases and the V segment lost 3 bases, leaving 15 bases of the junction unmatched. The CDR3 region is CASSSRGGDRQISYNSPLHF. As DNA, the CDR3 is TGCGCCAGCAGCTCCCGGGGGGGGGACAGACAGATCTCCTATAATTCACCCCTCCACTTT.

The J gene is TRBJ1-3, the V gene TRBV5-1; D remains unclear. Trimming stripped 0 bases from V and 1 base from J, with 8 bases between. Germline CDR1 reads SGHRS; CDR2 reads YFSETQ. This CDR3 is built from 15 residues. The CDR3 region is CASSLEGTSGNTIYF. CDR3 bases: TGCGCCAGCAGCTTGGAAGGAACTTCTGGAAACACCATATATTTT.

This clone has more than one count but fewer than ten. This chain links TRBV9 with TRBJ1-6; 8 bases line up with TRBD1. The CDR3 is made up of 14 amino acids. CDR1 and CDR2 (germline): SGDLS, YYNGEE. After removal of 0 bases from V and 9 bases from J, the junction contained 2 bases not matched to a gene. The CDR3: CASSVGTGSSPLHF. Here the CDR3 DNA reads TGTGCCAGCAGCGTAGGGACAGGGAGTTCACCCCTCCACTTT.

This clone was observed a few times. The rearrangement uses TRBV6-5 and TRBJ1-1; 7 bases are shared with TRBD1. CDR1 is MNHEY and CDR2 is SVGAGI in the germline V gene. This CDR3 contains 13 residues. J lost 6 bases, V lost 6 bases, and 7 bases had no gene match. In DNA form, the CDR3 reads TGTGCCAGCAGACCGACAGGGTGGCCTGAAGCTTTCTTT. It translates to CASRPTGWPEAFF.

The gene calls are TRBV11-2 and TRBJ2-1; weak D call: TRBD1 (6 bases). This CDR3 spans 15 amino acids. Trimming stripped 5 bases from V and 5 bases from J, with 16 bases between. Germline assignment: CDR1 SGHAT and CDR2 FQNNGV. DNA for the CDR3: TGTGCCAGCAGCACCAACCTCCAGGGGAACAATGAGCAGTTCTTC. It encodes CASSTNLQGNNEQFF.

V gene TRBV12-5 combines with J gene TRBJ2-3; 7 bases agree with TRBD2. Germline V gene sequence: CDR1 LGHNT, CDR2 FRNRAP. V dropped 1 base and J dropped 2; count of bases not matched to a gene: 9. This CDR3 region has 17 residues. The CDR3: CASGLAPGLAATDTQYF. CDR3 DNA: TGTGCTAGTGGTTTGGCGCCGGGCCTAGCGGCCACAGATACGCAGTATTTT.

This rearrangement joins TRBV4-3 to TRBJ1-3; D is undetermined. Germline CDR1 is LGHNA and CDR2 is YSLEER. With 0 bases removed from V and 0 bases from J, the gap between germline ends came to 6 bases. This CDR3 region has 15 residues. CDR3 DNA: TGCGCCAGCAGCCAAGATAAGTTCTCTGGAAACACCATATATTTT. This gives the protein CASSQDKFSGNTIYF.

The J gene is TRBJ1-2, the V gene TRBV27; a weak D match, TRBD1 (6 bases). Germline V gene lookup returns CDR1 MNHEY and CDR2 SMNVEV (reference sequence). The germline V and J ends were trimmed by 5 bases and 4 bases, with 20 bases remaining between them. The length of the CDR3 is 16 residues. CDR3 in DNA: TGTGCCAGCAGTCCCCCCCCAGTCGGGGGCCGCTATGGCTACACCTTC. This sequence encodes CASSPPPVGGRYGYTF.